The 16 T cell receptor beta chains below were found in one sample sequenced in a study of cytomegalovirus exposure and HLA in healthy donors. The PCR employed 60 Vbeta primers together with 13 Jbeta primers. Clones were sequenced by immunoSEQ multiplex PCR, and TCRdb holds only the in-frame ones, with some missing. The data hold 80,000 to 95,000 clones, with approximately 70% observed a single time. What was sequenced was PBMCs. The origin of the receptors is a woman aged 45-59 years in good health and CMV-seropositive.

This chain joins TRBV28 and TRBJ2-7; 8 bases match TRBD1. Germline CDR1 and CDR2: MDHEN and SYDVKM. CDR3 length equals 13 residues. V dropped 4 bases and J dropped 3; count of bases not matched to a gene: 2. CDR3 DNA sequence: TGTGCCAGCAGTTGGACAGGGCACTACGAGCAGTACTTC. The encoded protein is CASSWTGHYEQYF. Complete variable domain (other parts from reference TRBV28 and TRBJ2-7): DVKVTQSSRYLVKRTGEKVFLECVQDMDHENMFWYRQDPGLGLRLIYFSYDVKMKEKGDIPEGYSVSREKKERFSLILESASTNQTSMYLCASSWTGHYEQYFGPGTRLTVT.

This chain joins TRBV18 and TRBJ1-4; D is undetermined. Looked up from germline, CDR1 is KGHSH and CDR2 is LQKENI. The length of the CDR3 is 12 residues. Trimming took off 6 bases at V and 12 bases at J, with 14 bases between the two ends. The CDR3 DNA reads TGTGCCAGCTCCCCGGACTTATCTGAACTGTTTTTT. Translating it yields CASSPDLSELFF.

This sequence joins TRBV10-3 and TRBJ1-1; TRBD1 matches 9 bases. The ends lost 7 bases at V and 1 base at J; junction bases unmatched: 4. Per the germline V gene, CDR1 is ENHRY and CDR2 is SYGVKD. This CDR3 is 14 amino acids long. CDR3: CAINSGQGNTEAFF. The CDR3 DNA reads as TGTGCCATCAATTCGGGACAGGGGAACACTGAAGCTTTCTTT.

The chain uses TRBV11-2 and TRBJ2-7; tentative D call: TRBD2 (5 bases). Germline loops: CDR1 SGHAT, CDR2 FQNNGV. The CDR3 runs 12 residues. V was clipped by 3 bases and J by 6 bases, with 9 bases between them. This chain's CDR3 is CASSLTGSEQYF. Here the CDR3 DNA reads TGTGCCAGCAGCTTGACGGGGAGCGAGCAGTACTTC.

The chain couples TRBV14 to TRBJ2-2, with D hard to call. The CDR3 is 17 residues long. Germline CDR1 and CDR2: SGHDN and FVKESK. Deletions cut 4 bases from V and 6 bases from J, with 21 bases between. The CDR3 protein is CASSPFLRRFTPGELFF. The CDR3 nucleotides are TGTGCCAGCAGCCCATTTCTGAGGAGATTCACACCCGGGGAGCTGTTTTTT.

The chain is built from TRBV18 and TRBJ2-3, with 7 bases fitting TRBD1. V lost 1 base and J lost 6; bases outside the gene matches: 10. Germline V gene sequence: CDR1 KGHSH, CDR2 LQKENI. CDR3 size: 16 residues. CDR3 in amino acids: CASSPLGQATGDTQYF. In DNA form, the CDR3 reads TGTGCCAGCTCACCACTCGGACAGGCGACAGGGGATACGCAGTATTTT.

There are a few counts of this clone. This rearrangement joins TRBV9 to TRBJ1-1; 8 nucleotides line up with TRBD1. V was clipped by 0 bases and J by 3 bases; unmatched bases: 10. CDR3 size: 17 residues. The germline CDR1 and CDR2 sequences are SGDLS and YYNGEE. The CDR3 DNA reads TGTGCCAGCAGCGTAGCTGTCAGGGGGCAGGAAGACACTGAAGCTTTCTTT. It yields the protein CASSVAVRGQEDTEAFF.

The V and J genes are TRBV5-1 and TRBJ2-6; 7 nucleotides match TRBD1. CDR3 length: 18 residues. V dropped 0 bases and J dropped 0; count of bases not matched to a gene: 6. Per the germline V gene, CDR1 is SGHRS and CDR2 is YFSETQ. CDR3 amino acids: CASSLGQGSSSGANVLTF. The CDR3 nucleotides read TGCGCCAGCAGCTTGGGACAGGGTTCATCCTCTGGGGCCAACGTCCTGACTTTC.

In its sample, this clone was seen once. The chain is built from TRBV5-1 and TRBJ1-1, with D hard to call. Germline CDR1 reads SGHRS; CDR2 reads YFSETQ. The V gene lost 0 bases and the J gene lost 1 base, with 19 bases spanning the gap. This CDR3 region has 18 residues. The DNA of the CDR3 is TGCGCCAGCAGCTTGGGGGGTAGTGACGGGAGAGAGAACACTGAAGCTTTCTTT. It codes for CASSLGGSDGRENTEAFF.

The J gene is TRBJ2-1, the V gene TRBV5-1; TRBD2 might be the D (5 bases). Germline CDR1 reads SGHRS; CDR2 reads YFSETQ. The CDR3 sequence is 11 residues long. Trimming left V 3 bases short and J 9 bases short, with 7 bases between. CDR3 sequence reads: CASSYRGEQFF. The CDR3 DNA reads TGCGCCAGCAGCTACCGGGGTGAGCAGTTCTTC.

The J gene is TRBJ2-7, the V gene TRBV9; TRBD1 agrees at 10 bases. Trimming took 4 bases from V and 2 from J; bases not matched to a gene: 12. Germline assignment: CDR1 SGDLS and CDR2 YYNGEE. The CDR3 runs 17 residues. The CDR3 here is CASSNSDRGSHPYEQYF. The CDR3 DNA reads TGTGCCAGCAGCAATTCGGACAGGGGGTCACACCCCTACGAGCAGTACTTC.

V and J are TRBV7-2 and TRBJ2-5, with a weak D call TRBD2 (5 bases). The germline CDR1 and CDR2 sequences are SGHTA and FQGNSA. The CDR3 length is 15 residues. The ends were cut back, 5 bases at V and 5 bases at J, with 18 bases in the middle. CDR3 DNA: TGTGCCAGCAGCGAGGGTATCGGTCTGGAGGAGACCCAGTACTTC. Amino acids: CASSEGIGLEETQYF.

This chain links TRBV6-4 with TRBJ2-5; 10 bases agree with TRBD2. Germline V gene lookup returns CDR1 MRHNA and CDR2 SNTAGT. CDR3 size: 15 residues. Trimming removed 6 bases from V and 2 bases from J; junction bases left unmatched: 6. The DNA of the CDR3 is TGTGCCAGCAGGCCTCCACTAGCGGGGCAAGAGACCCAGTACTTC. It codes for CASRPPLAGQETQYF.

The rearrangement uses TRBV11-3 and TRBJ2-2, with D perhaps TRBD1 (6 bases). This CDR3 spans 16 amino acids. V shed 5 bases and J shed 1 base, with 14 bases lying between them. CDR1 and CDR2 (germline): SGHNT, YENEEA. As DNA, the CDR3 is TGTGCCAGCAGCACCCAGGCAGGGGTGAACACCGGGGAGCTGTTTTTT. Translated: CASSTQAGVNTGELFF.

The chain carries TRBV6-4 and TRBJ2-2; tentative D call: TRBD2 (5 bases). The CDR3 totals 15 residues. Germline V gene lookup returns CDR1 MRHNA and CDR2 SNTAGT. Trimming took 5 bases from V and 1 from J, leaving 11 bases between them. The CDR3 loop is CASSQDWMNTGELFF. CDR3 sequence (DNA): TGTGCCAGCAGTCAGGACTGGATGAACACCGGGGAGCTGTTTTTT.

The CDR3 loop is CASSQESSGYYNEQFF. CDR3 sequence (DNA): TGTGCCAGCAGCCAGGAATCTAGCGGGTACTACAATGAGCAGTTCTTC. The chain employs TRBV4-2 and TRBJ2-1, with TRBD2 identical over 8 bases. The CDR3 spans 16 residues. With V trimmed by 3 bases and J by 3 bases, 7 bases remained unmatched. CDR1 is LGHNA and CDR2 is YNFKEQ in the germline V gene.